One sample yielded the 25 T cell receptor beta chains listed below, sequenced in a study of cytomegalovirus exposure and HLA in healthy donors. Primers: 60 Vbeta forward and 13 Jbeta reverse. Measured with immunoSEQ multiplex PCR; TCRdb has only the in-frame clones, and not every one. Found here are around 170,000 clones, less than 80% of them singletons; the top ten hold roughly 1.6%. Sequencing was performed on PBMCs. The source of these receptors is a man aged 18-30 years in good health and CMV-seronegative.

This chain links TRBV9 with TRBJ2-1; D might be TRBD2 (7 bases). The ends were cut back, 4 bases at V and 3 bases at J, with 17 bases in the middle. The CDR3 has 16 residues. From germline, CDR1 is SGDLS and CDR2 YYNGEE. The DNA for the CDR3 is TGTGCCAGCAGCTCCGGGGGGCGGAGCTTCTACAATGAGCAGTTCTTC. This encodes CASSSGGRSFYNEQFF.

V gene TRBV2 combines with J gene TRBJ2-7; 7 bases match TRBD2. CDR1 and CDR2 (germline): SNHLY, FYNNEI. The CDR3 sequence is 15 residues long. Losses at the gene ends were 1 base for V and 6 bases for J; bases not matched to a gene: 9. The DNA of the CDR3 is TGTGCCAGCAGTGAAGTGGGCCTAGCGGAGGGCGAGCAGTACTTC. It specifies CASSEVGLAEGEQYF.

The chain joins TRBV28 to TRBJ2-5; possible D gene TRBD2, 7 bases. The CDR3 sequence is 14 residues long. CDR1 is MDHEN and CDR2 is SYDVKM in the germline V gene. With 10 bases removed from V and 4 bases from J, the gap between germline ends came to 19 bases. The CDR3 nucleotides read TGTGCCACCCTAGGGGGAGGGCCGGGAGAGACCCAGTACTTC. Protein product: CATLGGGPGETQYF.

This chain connects TRBV25-1 to TRBJ1-2, with D perhaps TRBD1 (6 bases). Germline V gene lookup returns CDR1 MGHDK and CDR2 SYGVNS. Trimming took off 2 bases at V and 4 bases at J, with 11 bases between the two ends. This CDR3 comprises 14 residues. CDR3 loop: CASSEAGRGYGYTF. The CDR3 DNA sequence: TGTGCCAGCAGTGAAGCAGGCAGGGGCTATGGCTACACCTTC.

Only a few counts were recorded for this clone. The CDR3: CASSQAGGNEQFF. The DNA for the CDR3 is TGTGCCAGCAGCCAAGCGGGGGGCAATGAGCAGTTCTTC. This chain connects TRBV7-9 to TRBJ2-1, with 9 bases identical to TRBD2. The CDR3 is 13 residues long. Germline V lookup: CDR1 SEHNR, CDR2 FQNEAQ (reference sequence). V shed 5 bases, J shed 6 bases, and the junction held 2 bases outside the gene matches.

The chain couples TRBV28 to TRBJ1-4, with 9 bases matching TRBD1. After removal of 0 bases from V and 7 bases from J, the junction contained 0 bases not matched to a gene. The V gene's germline CDR1 is MDHEN and CDR2 SYDVKM. This CDR3 is built from 14 residues. The CDR3 loop reads CASSLWTGGEKLFF. CDR3 DNA: TGTGCCAGCAGTTTATGGACAGGGGGTGAAAAACTGTTTTTT.

The chain uses TRBV27 and TRBJ2-7; D not resolved. CDR1 and CDR2 (germline): MNHEY, SMNVEV (reference sequence). V was clipped by 8 bases and J by 4 bases, with 21 bases between them. The CDR3 is 15 amino acids. The CDR3 sequence is CASLVYSCFYYEQYF. The CDR3 nucleotides read TGTGCCAGCCTAGTTTATAGCTGCTTCTATTACGAGCAGTACTTC.

The gene calls are TRBV5-1 and TRBJ2-7; 11 bases fit TRBD1. The germline V gene encodes CDR1 SGHRS and CDR2 YFSETQ. Trimming at V came to 5 bases and at J to 4 bases, leaving 14 bases not matched to a gene. The CDR3 has 17 residues. CDR3 amino acids: CASSPNPGTGGRYEQYF. The CDR3 DNA is TGCGCCAGCAGTCCTAATCCCGGGACAGGGGGAAGGTACGAGCAGTACTTC.

The chain couples TRBV7-2 to TRBJ1-6; D is undetermined. Trimming removed 4 bases at V and 12 bases at J, with 10 bases between. CDR3 length equals 12 residues. In germline, CDR1 is SGHTA, CDR2 FQGNSA. CDR3 amino acids: CASSSIRRPLHF. CDR3 nucleotide sequence: TGTGCCAGCAGCTCGATACGCAGACCCCTCCACTTT. Combining the CDR3 with reference TRBV7-2 and TRBJ1-6 gives the whole variable domain GAGVSQSPSNKVTEKGKDVELRCDPISGHTALYWYRQSLGQGLEFLIYFQGNSAPDKSGLPSDRFSAERTGGSVSTLTIQRTQQEDSAVYLCASSSIRRPLHFGNGTRLTVT.

J is TRBJ2-3 and V is TRBV19, with D tentatively TRBD2 (6 bases). Looked up from germline, CDR1 is LNHDA and CDR2 is SQIVND (reference sequence). Trimming took 7 bases from V and 5 from J, leaving 13 bases between them. The CDR3 consists of 13 residues. This chain's CDR3 is CASTRLGGDTQYF. The DNA of the CDR3 is TGTGCCAGTACCCGTCTGGGAGGAGATACGCAGTATTTT. Together with reference TRBV19 and TRBJ2-3, the CDR3 gives the full variable domain: DGGITQSPKYLFRKEGQNVTLSCEQNLNHDAMYWYRQDPGQGLRLIYYSQIVNDFQKGDIAEGYSVSREKKESFPLTVTSAQKNPTAFYLCASTRLGGDTQYFGPGTRLTVL.

This clone was seen a handful of times. The V and J genes are TRBV14 and TRBJ2-1; TRBD2 matches 7 bases. The CDR3 runs 14 residues. Germline CDR1 SGHDN, CDR2 FVKESK. The V segment lost 1 base and the J segment 9 bases; nucleotides outside the gene matches: 6. This chain's CDR3 is CASSQAAGASEQFF. In nucleotides, the CDR3 is TGTGCCAGCAGCCAAGCGGCGGGAGCCAGTGAGCAGTTCTTC.

The chain uses TRBV5-1 and TRBJ2-7; 12 positions agree with TRBD2. This CDR3 contains 17 residues. V dropped 1 base and J dropped 4; count of bases not matched to a gene: 9. The germline V gene encodes CDR1 SGHRS and CDR2 YFSETQ. This chain's CDR3 is CASSLRLAGGPGYEQYF. In DNA, the CDR3 is TGCGCCAGCAGCTTGCGGCTAGCGGGAGGGCCAGGATACGAGCAGTACTTC.

The chain recombines TRBV19 with TRBJ2-7, with TRBD1 as a possible D gene (5 bases). In germline, CDR1 is LNHDA, CDR2 SQIVND (reference sequence). CDR3 size: 13 residues. The germline V and J ends were trimmed by 7 bases and 2 bases, with 12 bases remaining between them. This chain's CDR3 is CASTNRPPYEQYF. The CDR3 nucleotides are TGTGCCAGTACAAACAGGCCTCCCTACGAGCAGTACTTC.

DNA for the CDR3: TGTGCCTGGAGACGGGTTCCAGGGAAGAACACTGAAGCTTTCTTT. It encodes CAWRRVPGKNTEAFF. This chain joins TRBV30 and TRBJ1-1; possibly TRBD1 for D (5 bases). The V and J ends lost 3 bases and 1 base respectively, with 15 bases between them. CDR1 GTSNPN and CDR2 SVGIG come from the germline V gene (reference sequence). CDR3 size: 15 residues.

The V and J genes are TRBV19 and TRBJ2-1; D may be TRBD1 (5 bases). Germline V gene lookup returns CDR1 LNHDA and CDR2 SQIVND (reference sequence). This CDR3 has 12 amino acids. Between the trimmed V and J ends, which lost 6 bases and 4 bases, there was a span of 7 bases. The CDR3 nucleotides are TGTGCCAGTAGAAAGGGGTACAATGAGCAGTTCTTC. Amino acids: CASRKGYNEQFF.

The chain combines TRBV28 with TRBJ2-7, with TRBD1 matching 9 bases. Germline lookup yields CDR1 MDHEN and CDR2 SYDVKM. J lost 4 bases, V lost 0 bases, and 4 bases had no gene match. The CDR3 is made up of 15 amino acids. CDR3 nucleotide sequence: TGTGCCAGCAGTTTATGGACAGGGGGTACATACGAGCAGTACTTC. It specifies CASSLWTGGTYEQYF.

In this sample, this clone turned up once. The chain joins TRBV6-5 to TRBJ2-1; the match to TRBD2 covers 7 bases. In germline, CDR1 is MNHEY, CDR2 SVGAGI. The CDR3 is made up of 14 amino acids. V was pared by 4 bases and J by 3 bases, with 3 bases of the junction left unmatched. CDR3 amino acids: CASSWRTSYNEQFF. CDR3 DNA: TGTGCCAGCAGTTGGCGGACTAGCTACAATGAGCAGTTCTTC.

The chain uses TRBV30 and TRBJ2-3; the D gene is possibly TRBD1 (6 bases). The germline V gene encodes CDR1 GTSNPN and CDR2 SVGIG (reference sequence). This CDR3 comprises 18 residues. Trimming left V 0 bases short and J 0 bases short, with 19 bases between. The CDR3 region is CAWSVLTGLKTSTDTQYF. Written as DNA, the CDR3 is TGTGCCTGGAGTGTACTTACAGGGCTAAAAACTAGCACAGATACGCAGTATTTT.

V and J are TRBV2 and TRBJ2-1; D ambiguous. The CDR3 has 13 residues. Germline CDR1 reads SNHLY; CDR2 reads FYNNEI. Trimming took off 3 bases at V and 7 bases at J, with 10 bases between the two ends. The CDR3, as DNA: TGTGCCAGCAGTGACTCCCCCGGGAATGAGCAGTTCTTC. This codes for CASSDSPGNEQFF.

The chain uses TRBV5-1 and TRBJ1-2; possibly TRBD1 for D (5 bases). Trimming cost V 1 base and J 1 base, with 8 bases left between them. This CDR3 contains 14 residues. Looked up from germline, CDR1 is SGHRS and CDR2 is YFSETQ. The CDR3 is CASSLLGGNYGYTF. The CDR3 DNA follows: TGCGCCAGCAGCTTGCTGGGGGGTAACTATGGCTACACCTTC.

The rearrangement uses TRBV11-2 and TRBJ1-6; no clear D gene. The V gene's germline CDR1 is SGHAT and CDR2 FQNNGV. Trimming pared 4 bases from V and 7 bases from J, leaving 2 bases between. CDR3 size: 11 residues. The CDR3 DNA is TGTGCCAGCAGCTCGAATTCACCCCTCCACTTT. Its protein is CASSSNSPLHF.

On this clone itself: The sample contains more than one DNA sequence encoding this CDR3. The chain links TRBV29-1 to TRBJ1-1, with D possibly TRBD1 on 6 matching bases. Germline CDR1 SQVTM, CDR2 ANQGSEA. V dropped 7 bases and J dropped 4 bases, with 16 bases sitting between them. The CDR3 has 13 amino acids. The CDR3 region is CSAAQGVGTEAFF. The DNA for the CDR3 is TGCAGCGCCGCACAGGGAGTCGGCACTGAAGCTTTCTTT.

The J gene is TRBJ2-4, the V gene TRBV28, with D perhaps matching TRBD1 (6 bases). The CDR3 sequence is 15 residues long. V lost 6 bases and J 6 bases, leaving 18 bases between the germline ends. CDR1 MDHEN and CDR2 SYDVKM come from the germline V gene. The CDR3 bases are TGTGCCAGCAGGGAACAGGGCCCCGCGGTAAACATTCAGTACTTC. This encodes CASREQGPAVNIQYF.

The V and J genes are TRBV4-1 and TRBJ1-2, with TRBD1 as a possible D gene (5 bases). The CDR3 spans 15 residues. CDR1 is MGHRA, CDR2 YSYEKL, per germline. The V end was cut by 3 bases, the J end by 3 bases, with 14 bases between. The CDR3 loop reads CASSQTVRGDYGYTF. The CDR3 DNA is TGCGCCAGCAGCCAGACCGTGCGGGGGGACTATGGCTACACCTTC.

The chain couples TRBV5-1 to TRBJ1-1; D uncertain. The CDR3 totals 17 residues. Trimming removed 2 bases from V and 2 bases from J, with 19 bases in between. Germline V lookup: CDR1 SGHRS, CDR2 YFSETQ. CDR3 in amino acids: CASSLAPALKYNTEAFF. The CDR3 DNA reads TGCGCCAGCAGCTTAGCTCCCGCACTAAAATATAACACTGAAGCTTTCTTT.